This T cell receptor beta chain was observed in a study of blood T cell repertoires in COVID-19. Study information: Some COVID-19 samples were acute and others convalescent; all came from the United States, Italy and Spain. The cDNA or gDNA used as material had been derived from T cells, B-cell-depleted T cells, or PBMCs.

The sample holds a few counts of this clone. Trimming removed 3 bases at V and 7 bases at J, with 10 bases between. This CDR3 contains 13 residues. CDR1 is SNHLY and CDR2 is FYNNEI in the germline V gene. How the authors handled the data: Scientists estimated how many nucleated cells there were by amplifying reference gene primers. Assay: immunoSEQ multiplex PCR; the TCRdb copy retains only in-frame clones and omits some. V and J calls and clone size are given by that table; D and trimming were obtained from the DNA. Of fewer than 60,000 clones detected, about 80% appear once; the ten largest clones hold around 10%.

The receptor comes from a man in his fifties or sixties with acute or convalescent COVID-19. This sequence joins TRBV2 and TRBJ1-5; D remains unclear. The sample was peripheral blood. CDR3 loop: CASSDAGYQPQHF. The CDR3 bases are TGTGCCAGCAGTGACGCAGGATACCAGCCCCAGCATTTT.